This TCR beta chain was identified in a study of cytomegalovirus exposure and HLA in healthy donors. As for the study in general: Among the 300 to 400 donors who were genotyped, 81% fell in the genetic ancestry cluster that is associated with self-reported Caucasian donors.

Trimming removed 3 bases from V and 3 bases from J; junction bases left unmatched: 5. There are 14 residues in the CDR3. The germline CDR1 and CDR2 sequences are SGDLS and YYNGEE. PCR amplification relied on 60 Vbeta primers (plus 13 Jbeta primers). Here immunoSEQ multiplex PCR was the method, and the copy in TCRdb shows in-frame clones only, minus some. The sample lists around 170,000 clones, around 72% occurring once. This clone was observed a few times. This clonotype originated in a woman aged 45-60 years in good health and CMV-seropositive. V and J are TRBV9 and TRBJ1-2, with 7 nucleotides matching TRBD1. The sample consisted of PBMCs. The CDR3 DNA sequence: TGTGCCAGCAGCGAGGGGACAGCCTACTATGGCTACACCTTC. Translated, it gives CASSEGTAYYGYTF.